This entry concerns a single T cell receptor (beta chain). Its antigen remains unknown. PCR was performed using 60 Vbeta and 13 Jbeta primers. Profiled with immunoSEQ multiplex PCR; TCRdb holds only in-frame clones, not every one. This table holds roughly 150,000 clones, roughly 83% found once. This specimen belongs to a study of cytomegalovirus exposure and HLA in healthy donors. Background on the study: Unique TCR beta sequences numbering approximately 100 million came from about 180 million T cells in an earlier analysis. Overall study results and limits: Reportedly, diagnosis of cytomegalovirus status by the classifier showed high specificity and sensitivity. Specific recognition of CMV antigens was confirmed in vitro for a few chains (all CMV-associated). In the analysis, some V segments, TRBV6-2 and TRBV6-3 included, were excluded as indistinguishable.

The junction had 5 bases not matched to a gene; V was cut back by 2 bases and J by 5 bases. CDR1 is MDHEN, CDR2 SYDVKM, per germline. The CDR3 length is 14 residues. The sequence was collected from a woman between 18 and 29 years old in good health and CMV-seronegative. The rearrangement links TRBV28 to TRBJ1-2; 7 nucleotides agree with TRBD1. Input material: PBMCs. The CDR3 DNA follows: TGTGCCAGCAGTTTAGGGGACAGATCTTATGGCTACACCTTC. Translating it yields CASSLGDRSYGYTF.